Listed here is a single T cell receptor beta chain. This specimen comes from a study of tumor-infiltrating lymphocytes in primary liver carcinoma. Germline lookup yields CDR1 MDHEN and CDR2 SYDVKM. This CDR3 has 13 amino acids. The V gene lost 3 bases and the J gene lost 5 bases, with 9 bases spanning the gap. For blood RNA, unsorted whole blood served as the source, and germline DNA was extracted too. Researchers generated TCR beta cDNA from roughly 520 ng of total RNA, relying on a constant-region primer. Library construction for TCR beta comprised three nested multiplex PCR rounds performed with slightly modified ARM-PCR. With TRBV1-TRBV30 forward primers and a C-beta reverse primer, the first two PCR rounds were run for 10 cycles each. TCRdb independently ran MiXCR on the multiplex PCR reads; one entry per CDR3 protein. Of about 180,000 distinct CDR3 sequences listed, 50% to 75% are singletons.

The chain has TRBV28 and TRBJ2-3; perhaps TRBD2 as D (6 bases). The receptor's source is a man aged 40-49 years with primary liver carcinoma and hepatitis B virus infection. Material for sequencing was peripheral blood. The CDR3 is CASSFRRGDTQYF. In DNA form, the CDR3 reads TGTGCCAGCAGTTTTAGGAGGGGAGATACGCAGTATTTT.